This TCR beta chain was sequenced for a study of T cells after yellow fever vaccination. A few counts support this clonotype. TCRdb reprocessed the 5' RACE reads with MiXCR, giving one entry per CDR3 protein. Here the sample spans hundreds of thousands of distinct CDR3 sequences, roughly 19% being singletons. The CDR3 loop spans 15 amino acids. V trimming: 7 bases; J trimming: 3 bases; junction bases outside the gene matches: 15. Per the germline V gene, CDR1 is SQVTM and CDR2 is ANQGSEA. This chain uses TRBV29-1 with TRBJ2-7; 7 positions agree with TRBD1. This TCR derives from a man aged 25 to 40 who received the YFV17D yellow fever vaccine. The sample was PBMCs, taken 15 days after the yellow fever booster vaccination. CDR3 amino acids: CSARQGGSAYYEQYF. The DNA for the CDR3 is TGCAGCGCCAGACAGGGTGGTAGCGCCTACTACGAGCAGTACTTC.